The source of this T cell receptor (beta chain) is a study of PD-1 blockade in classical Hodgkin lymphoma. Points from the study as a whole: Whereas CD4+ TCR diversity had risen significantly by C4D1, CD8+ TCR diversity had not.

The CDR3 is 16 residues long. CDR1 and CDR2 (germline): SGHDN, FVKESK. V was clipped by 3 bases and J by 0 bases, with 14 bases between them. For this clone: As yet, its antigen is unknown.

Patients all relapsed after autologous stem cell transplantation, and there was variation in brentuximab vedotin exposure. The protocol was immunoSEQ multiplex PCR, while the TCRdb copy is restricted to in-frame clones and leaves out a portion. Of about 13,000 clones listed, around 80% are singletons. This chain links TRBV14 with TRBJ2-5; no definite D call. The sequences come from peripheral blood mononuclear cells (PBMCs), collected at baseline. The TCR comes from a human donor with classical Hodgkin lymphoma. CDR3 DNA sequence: TGTGCCAGCAGCCAGACCGGGTACTGGTACCAAGAGACCCAGTACTTC. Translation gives CASSQTGYWYQETQYF.